Following are 28 T cell receptor beta chains from one sample sequenced in a study of blood T cell repertoires in COVID-19. Sequencing used immunoSEQ multiplex PCR; TCRdb keeps in-frame clones, though not all of them. The sample has 170,000 or so clones; around four fifths are singletons. Sequencing used peripheral blood. The source of these receptors is a woman aged 40 to 50 with COVID-19, enrolled during active disease.

About this clone itself: In the same sample, other DNA sequences code for this CDR3. The chain uses TRBV18 and TRBJ1-2; D perhaps matches TRBD1 (5 bases). V was shortened by 0 bases and J by 0 bases, with 8 bases between the two germline ends. In germline, CDR1 is KGHSH, CDR2 LQKENI. This CDR3 is built from 15 residues. The CDR3 loop is CASSPPAGTNYGYTF. The CDR3, as DNA: TGTGCCAGCTCACCACCCGCAGGGACTAACTATGGCTACACCTTC.

The genes are TRBV29-1 and TRBJ1-1; D may be TRBD1 (6 bases). This CDR3 has 11 residues. V lost 8 bases to trimming and J lost 11 bases, with 18 bases between them. Germline lookup yields CDR1 SQVTM and CDR2 ANQGSEA. The CDR3 is CSSKDSIRAFF. The CDR3 DNA reads as TGCAGCTCTAAGGACAGTATCCGCGCTTTCTTT.

This chain links TRBV4-1 with TRBJ2-5; 7 positions match TRBD2. From germline, CDR1 is MGHRA and CDR2 YSYEKL. The CDR3 runs 14 residues. V lost 1 base and J lost 5; bases outside the gene matches: 4. The CDR3 region is CASSQGEGGETQYF. Written as DNA, the CDR3 is TGCGCCAGCAGCCAAGGGGAGGGTGGGGAGACCCAGTACTTC.

This rearrangement joins TRBV19 to TRBJ1-1; D is possibly TRBD1 (6 bases). V lost 3 bases and J 0 bases, leaving 20 bases between the germline ends. Germline V lookup: CDR1 LNHDA, CDR2 SQIVND (reference sequence). The CDR3 loop spans 18 amino acids. CDR3 coding DNA: TGTGCCAGTAGTATGGATAAAATACAGGGCTACTTGAACACTGAAGCTTTCTTT. Residues: CASSMDKIQGYLNTEAFF.

Remarks on this clone: At one boundary the junction diverges from the germline segment, which might be a read error. CDR3 loop: CASSFRGGQETQYF. The CDR3 DNA follows: TGTGCTAGCAGCTTTCGGGGGGGGCAGGAGACCCAGTACTTC. The J gene is TRBJ2-5, the V gene TRBV11-3; TRBD2 agrees at 8 bases. CDR1 is SGHNT, CDR2 YENEEA, per germline. This CDR3 is 14 amino acids long.

This clone was found a few times. The chain is built from TRBV6-4 and TRBJ2-2; D gene ambiguous. The CDR3 has 10 residues. Germline V gene sequence: CDR1 MRHNA, CDR2 SNTAGT. V lost 11 bases to trimming and J lost 9 bases, with 10 bases between them. The CDR3 loop reads CAPPARELFF. CDR3 DNA sequence: TGTGCCCCCCCCGCGCGGGAGCTGTTTTTT.

The chain carries TRBV27 and TRBJ1-1, with D uncertain. CDR1 is MNHEY and CDR2 is SMNVEV in the germline V gene (reference sequence). The CDR3 consists of 17 residues. V gave up 5 bases and J gave up 3 bases, with 22 bases separating them. The CDR3 DNA follows: TGTGCCAGCAGTCAACGAACCTTGACCCCGAGGGACACTGAAGCTTTCTTT. This codes for CASSQRTLTPRDTEAFF.

The V and J genes are TRBV27 and TRBJ2-2; D perhaps matches TRBD1 (6 bases). CDR3 length: 14 amino acids. V lost 6 bases to trimming and J lost 6 bases, with 14 bases between them. Per the germline V gene, CDR1 is MNHEY and CDR2 is SMNVEV (reference sequence). The CDR3 sequence: CASRRQVEAGELFF. For the CDR3, the DNA is TGTGCCAGCAGACGACAGGTTGAGGCCGGGGAGCTGTTTTTT.

A few counts support this clone. Other nucleotide sequences from this sample produce the same CDR3. V is TRBV6-4 and J is TRBJ2-3; possibly TRBD2 for D (6 bases). CDR1 and CDR2 (germline): MRHNA, SNTAGT. The CDR3 sequence is 14 residues long. Trimming stripped 3 bases from V and 0 bases from J, with 7 bases between. In DNA form, the CDR3 reads TGTGCCAGCAGTGAGGGGACTAGCACAGATACGCAGTATTTT. The encoded protein is CASSEGTSTDTQYF.

The V call is TRBV28, the J call TRBJ1-5, with TRBD1 identical over 11 bases. Unmatched junction bases numbered 12, after V lost 6 bases and J lost 2 bases. Germline V lookup: CDR1 MDHEN, CDR2 SYDVKM. This CDR3 has 18 amino acids. As DNA, the CDR3 is TGTGCCAGCAGCCCCGGGGACAGGGGGGGCGGTGGCAATCAGCCCCAGCATTTT. Its protein is CASSPGDRGGGGNQPQHF.

This clone has more than one count but fewer than ten. The V gene is TRBV11-3, the J gene TRBJ2-3; 8 bases agree with TRBD2. The CDR3 sequence is 18 residues long. Germline CDR1 is SGHNT and CDR2 is YENEEA. J was trimmed by 0 bases and V by 5 bases; bases with no gene match: 13. CDR3 in DNA: TGTGCCAGCAGCCCCAGCATTGTAGCGGGGTCGAGCACAGATACGCAGTATTTT. Translating gives CASSPSIVAGSSTDTQYF.

Ten or more counts support this clone. The chain is built from TRBV19 and TRBJ1-4; D uncertain. The CDR3 consists of 15 residues. Germline CDR1 reads LNHDA; CDR2 reads SQIVND (reference sequence). V lost 5 bases and J 5 bases, leaving 15 bases between the germline ends. Written as DNA, the CDR3 is TGTGCCAGTAGTGGAGGTCAAGAGCGGAATGAAAAACTGTTTTTT. Amino acid sequence: CASSGGQERNEKLFF.

V gene TRBV3-1 (or the pseudogene TRBV3-2) combines with J gene TRBJ1-2; possible D gene TRBD1, 5 bases. CDR3 size: 15 residues. Germline V gene data show CDR1 as LGHDT and CDR2 as YNNKEL (reference sequence). Trimming pared 4 bases from V and 3 bases from J, leaving 15 bases between. The CDR3 bases are TGTGCCAGCAGCCGCGGAGGGACTTCGGACTATGGCTACACCTTC. Protein sequence: CASSRGGTSDYGYTF.

The V call is TRBV27, the J call TRBJ2-7; TRBD1 is a possible D gene (6 bases). The CDR3 has 12 amino acids. The V and J ends lost 6 bases and 2 bases respectively, with 8 bases between them. The germline gives CDR1 MNHEY, CDR2 SMNVEV (reference sequence). This CDR3 reads CASSTGPYEQYF. The CDR3 coding sequence is TGTGCCAGCAGCACAGGGCCCTACGAGCAGTACTTC.

The gene calls are TRBV11-1 and TRBJ1-1; possibly TRBD1 for D (5 bases). The CDR3 loop spans 13 amino acids. V shed 4 bases and J shed 4 bases, with 10 bases lying between them. Germline V gene sequence: CDR1 SGHAT, CDR2 FQDESV (reference sequence). For the CDR3, the DNA is TGTGCCAGCAGCTCCCAGGGTGGCACTGAAGCTTTCTTT. It is translated as CASSSQGGTEAFF.

The genes are TRBV28 and TRBJ1-1; no firm D call. Trimming took off 10 bases at V and 0 bases at J, with 9 bases between the two ends. Germline V gene sequence: CDR1 MDHEN, CDR2 SYDVKM. The CDR3 consists of 12 residues. CDR3 coding DNA: TGTGCCACCACTATAGTGAACACTGAAGCTTTCTTT. This gives the protein CATTIVNTEAFF.

This clone occurred a few times. CDR3 region: CASSDPGLGNQPQHF. CDR3 DNA sequence: TGTGCCAGCAGTGACCCAGGACTTGGAAATCAGCCCCAGCATTTT. J is TRBJ1-5 and V is TRBV25-1; D is ambiguous. CDR3 length: 15 residues. With 3 bases removed from V and 4 bases from J, the gap between germline ends came to 13 bases. Germline V gene sequence: CDR1 MGHDK, CDR2 SYGVNS.

V is TRBV9 and J is TRBJ2-7; tentatively, D is TRBD1 (6 bases). This CDR3 has 14 amino acids. The V gene lost 0 bases and the J gene lost 2 bases, with 9 bases spanning the gap. In germline, CDR1 is SGDLS, CDR2 YYNGEE. Here the CDR3 DNA reads TGTGCCAGCAGCGTAGGGAACAGGGCCTACGAGCAGTACTTC. It translates to CASSVGNRAYEQYF.

In its sample, this clone ranks as medium-sized. V usage is TRBV28 and J usage is TRBJ1-1, with no clear D. The V gene lost 6 bases and the J gene lost 0 bases, with 8 bases spanning the gap. The CDR3 has 13 residues. Germline assignment: CDR1 MDHEN and CDR2 SYDVKM. The CDR3 nucleotides read TGTGCCAGCAGATTACTCCTGAACACTGAAGCTTTCTTT. Residues: CASRLLLNTEAFF.

This chain joins TRBV23-1 and TRBJ1-4; D is perhaps TRBD1 (5 bases). TRBV23-1 is noted as an ORF with a role that remains uncertain. The CDR3 is 19 amino acids. Trimming stripped 4 bases from V and 4 bases from J, with 25 bases between. CDR3 amino acids: CASSPSPDMTGWDNEKLFF. The CDR3, as DNA: TGCGCCAGCAGTCCTTCGCCGGACATGACTGGGTGGGATAATGAAAAACTGTTTTTT.

This clone showed up just a few times. This chain connects TRBV5-4 to TRBJ1-4; a weak D match, TRBD1 (5 bases). V lost 4 bases and J lost 0, with 10 bases in between. Per germline, CDR1 SGHNT and CDR2 YYREEE (reference sequence). The CDR3 loop spans 15 amino acids. The CDR3 DNA sequence: TGTGCCAGCAGCCTTGACAGTGCAACTAATGAAAAACTGTTTTTT. This translates into CASSLDSATNEKLFF.

This chain links TRBV19 with TRBJ1-3, with 9 positions matching TRBD1. CDR1 is LNHDA and CDR2 is SQIVND in the germline V gene (reference sequence). The CDR3 has 17 amino acids. V shed 3 bases and J 0 bases; nucleotides not matched to a gene: 6. The CDR3: CASSMGDRVLSGNTIYF. Here the CDR3 DNA reads TGTGCCAGTAGTATGGGGGACAGGGTCCTCTCTGGAAACACCATATATTTT.

The chain is built from TRBV2 and TRBJ1-2; the match to TRBD1 covers 9 bases. Germline V gene lookup returns CDR1 SNHLY and CDR2 FYNNEI. The CDR3 has 13 amino acids. V lost 7 bases to trimming and J lost 5 bases; unmatched junction nucleotides: 5. This CDR3 is CASIQGATYGYTF. The CDR3 coding sequence is TGTGCCAGCATACAGGGGGCGACTTATGGCTACACCTTC.

V usage is TRBV5-1 and J usage is TRBJ2-2; a possible D gene is TRBD2 (6 bases). The CDR3 has 15 residues. Between the trimmed V and J ends, which lost 1 base and 5 bases, there was a span of 12 bases. In germline, CDR1 is SGHRS, CDR2 YFSETQ. In DNA form, the CDR3 reads TGCGCCAGCAGCTTGCTAGCGCCAGATACCGGGGAGCTGTTTTTT. Its protein product is CASSLLAPDTGELFF.

The chain recombines TRBV2 with TRBJ1-4; no firm D call. The ends were cut back, 6 bases at V and 0 bases at J, with 11 bases in the middle. The CDR3 has 15 amino acids. Germline lookup yields CDR1 SNHLY and CDR2 FYNNEI. For the CDR3, the DNA is TGTGCCAGCAGACAAACAGTTGCAACTAATGAAAAACTGTTTTTT. Translating gives CASRQTVATNEKLFF. The full variable domain, its missing parts supplied by reference TRBV2 and TRBJ1-4, is EPEVTQTPSHQVTQMGQEVILRCVPISNHLYFYWYRQILGQKVEFLVSFYNNEISEKSEIFDDQFSVERPDGSNFTLKIRSTKLEDSAMYFCASRQTVATNEKLFFGSGTQLSVL.

This chain links TRBV3-1 (or the pseudogene TRBV3-2) with TRBJ2-7; 12 bases are a match to TRBD2. V was pared by 2 bases and J by 4 bases, with 3 bases of the junction left unmatched. Germline V gene lookup returns CDR1 LGHDT and CDR2 YNNKEL (reference sequence). The CDR3 runs 15 residues. The CDR3 DNA is TGTGCCAGCAGCCAACTAGCGGGAGGGCCGTACGAGCAGTACTTC. Its protein is CASSQLAGGPYEQYF.

Of note for this clone: Without the conserved terminal phenylalanine or tryptophan, this CDR3 likely stems from a read error. No DNA is shown, since the ends of the CDR3 on it are uncertain; the CDR3 is the one TCRdb lists. The rearrangement uses TRBV15 and TRBJ2-7; the listed D gene, TRBD2, was not tested against the DNA. The CDR3 is 12 amino acids in total, end residues counted. Germline assignment: CDR1 LNHNV and CDR2 YYDKDF (reference sequence). The CDR3 region is CATSRDREVRVI.

The sample holds one count of this clone. J is TRBJ1-5 and V is TRBV3-1 (or the pseudogene TRBV3-2), with 11 bases identical to TRBD1. Germline V CDR1 and CDR2: LGHDT, YNNKEL (reference sequence). V dropped 4 bases and J dropped 6; count of bases not matched to a gene: 2. This CDR3 region has 14 residues. CDR3 in amino acids: CASSPGTGGQPQHF. CDR3 in DNA: TGTGCCAGCAGCCCCGGGACAGGGGGTCAGCCCCAGCATTTT.